This entry lists 19 T cell receptor beta chains sequenced from one sample in a study of post-analysis software for immune sequencing data. Study-wide results and caveats: Five TRBV segments appeared more often in patients than in controls, and TRBV5-6, TRBV5-1 and TRBV20-1 were among these.

For these TCRs, the target antigens are not known. Unique molecular identifiers tagged the TCR beta cDNA libraries. Each CDR3 protein is one row after TCRdb ran MiXCR on the PCR reads. The repertoire has approximately 570,000 distinct CDR3 sequences, around 47% of them found once; the top ten carry 1.5% to 2%. Sequences were obtained from blood. These TCRs come from a girl between 5 and 17 years old with multiple sclerosis.

V and J are TRBV10-3 and TRBJ2-5; TRBD1 aligns across 7 bases. The end of the DNA is better explained by TRBJ2-7, so the J call may be wrong. CDR1 is ENHRY, CDR2 SYGVKD, per germline. The length of the CDR3 is 13 residues. The DNA of the CDR3 is TGTGCCATCAGTTCCTCAGGGGGATACGAGCAGTACTTC. It codes for CAISSSGGYEQYF.

The chain recombines TRBV11-3 with TRBJ2-4; 12 positions match TRBD2. The CDR3 extends over 19 amino acids. Germline V CDR1 and CDR2: SGHNT, YENEEA. V dropped 5 bases and J dropped 0; count of bases not matched to a gene: 11. CDR3: CASSLGLAGAFLAKNIQYF. The CDR3 region has the DNA TGTGCCAGCAGCCTGGGACTAGCGGGCGCTTTCCTAGCCAAAAACATTCAGTACTTC.

V gene TRBV28 combines with J gene TRBJ2-7; a possible D gene is TRBD2 (6 bases). CDR1 and CDR2 (germline): MDHEN, SYDVKM. Trimming cost V 3 bases and J 3 bases, with 15 bases left between them. This CDR3 contains 15 residues. CDR3 amino acids: CASSFFGRGGYEQYF. In DNA, the CDR3 is TGTGCCAGCAGTTTCTTTGGACGGGGAGGCTACGAGCAGTACTTC.

The J gene is TRBJ1-1, the V gene TRBV4-1; possible D gene TRBD1, 5 bases. V dropped 3 bases and J dropped 4 bases, with 12 bases sitting between them. This CDR3 region has 14 residues. In germline, CDR1 is MGHRA, CDR2 YSYEKL. Written as DNA, the CDR3 is TGCGCCAGCAGCCATTGGGGCGAGGGCACTGAAGCTTTCTTT. Translation gives CASSHWGEGTEAFF.

Here the CDR3 DNA reads TGCAGCGTTCGACACGGAGATAATTCACCCCTCCACTTT. This gives the protein CSVRHGDNSPLHF. This sequence joins TRBV29-1 and TRBJ1-6, with D uncertain. The germline V gene encodes CDR1 SQVTM and CDR2 ANQGSEA. With 5 bases removed from V and 5 bases from J, the gap between germline ends came to 10 bases. The CDR3 runs 13 residues.

The chain is built from TRBV12-3 or TRBV12-4 and TRBJ1-5; 12 positions agree with TRBD1. The V gene end was trimmed by 6 bases and the J gene end by 3 bases; junction bases not matched to a gene: 6. The CDR3 loop spans 16 amino acids. CDR3 region: CASRKGTGGPNQPQHF. The DNA for the CDR3 is TGTGCCAGCAGAAAGGGGACAGGGGGCCCCAATCAGCCCCAGCATTTT.

This clonotype was observed at least ten times. The rearrangement joins TRBV12-3 or TRBV12-4 to TRBJ2-1; D not certain. V lost 6 bases and J 6 bases, leaving 6 bases between the germline ends. The CDR3 sequence is 11 residues long. This CDR3 reads CASRSINEQFF. CDR3 coding DNA: TGTGCCAGCAGATCTATCAATGAGCAGTTCTTC.

The V gene is TRBV2, the J gene TRBJ1-6; TRBD1 matches 7 bases. The CDR3 runs 16 residues. V lost 0 bases to trimming and J lost 6 bases; unmatched junction nucleotides: 5. The germline gives CDR1 SNHLY, CDR2 FYNNEI. The CDR3 protein is CASSEARGQGNSPLHF. In DNA form, the CDR3 reads TGTGCCAGCAGTGAAGCGAGGGGGCAGGGTAATTCACCCCTCCACTTT. Together with reference TRBV2 and TRBJ1-6, the CDR3 gives the full variable domain: EPEVTQTPSHQVTQMGQEVILRCVPISNHLYFYWYRQILGQKVEFLVSFYNNEISEKSEIFDDQFSVERPDGSNFTLKIRSTKLEDSAMYFCASSEARGQGNSPLHFGNGTRLTVT.

This clonotype came up once. The V gene is TRBV5-1, the J gene TRBJ2-5, with D possibly TRBD2 on 5 matching bases. The germline CDR1 and CDR2 sequences are SGHRS and YFSETQ. V dropped 0 bases and J dropped 4 bases, with 13 bases sitting between them. The CDR3 is 15 amino acids. In nucleotides, the CDR3 is TGCGCCAGCAGCTTGGCAGCGGCCCAAGGAGAGACCCAGTACTTC. Its translation: CASSLAAAQGETQYF.

A few counts support this clonotype. Its ends do not fully match the called genes, so a read error is possible. The chain has TRBV10-1 and TRBJ2-1, with a weak D call TRBD2 (5 bases). Germline V gene lookup returns CDR1 WNHNN and CDR2 SYGVQD (reference sequence). The CDR3 is 18 residues long. The CDR3 DNA reads TGCGCCAGCAGTGATGGTATCGCCACTAGGAGCTCCTACGATGAGCAGTTCTTC. It is translated as CASSDGIATRSSYDEQFF.

In this sample, this clonotype turned up a few times. This chain uses TRBV5-1 with TRBJ2-7, with D maybe TRBD1 (6 bases). The ends were cut back, 3 bases at V and 0 bases at J, with 13 bases in the middle. The CDR3 contains 15 residues. CDR1 is SGHRS and CDR2 is YFSETQ in the germline V gene. DNA for the CDR3: TGCGCCAGCAGCTCCAACAGGGCAAGCTCCTACGAGCAGTACTTC. Translated, it gives CASSSNRASSYEQYF.

The V gene is TRBV12-3 or TRBV12-4, the J gene TRBJ2-7; possible D gene TRBD2, 5 bases. The CDR3 consists of 14 residues. With 7 bases removed from V and 7 bases from J, the gap between germline ends came to 20 bases. The CDR3 DNA follows: TGTGCCAGCATGGCGAGGGAACGGGTAGAGGAGCAGTACTTC. The encoded protein is CASMARERVEEQYF.

This clonotype was counted between two and nine times. J is TRBJ1-2 and V is TRBV5-1; 8 bases are shared with TRBD1. V gave up 0 bases and J gave up 6 bases; unmatched junction bases: 4. The CDR3 consists of 14 residues. Germline V gene lookup returns CDR1 SGHRS and CDR2 YFSETQ. The CDR3 region has the DNA TGCGCCAGCAGCTTGGGTGGACAGGGAAATGGCTACACCTTC. This codes for CASSLGGQGNGYTF.

The chain employs TRBV29-1 and TRBJ2-3, with a possible D match to TRBD2 (7 bases). This CDR3 region has 15 residues. The germline V gene has CDR1 SQVTM and CDR2 ANQGSEA. V gave up 6 bases and J gave up 4 bases, with 20 bases separating them. In nucleotides, the CDR3 is TGCAGCGTCGCGGGGGCCTTCTTCCGCCCAGATACGCAGTATTTT. Translating it yields CSVAGAFFRPDTQYF.

The chain joins TRBV7-3 to TRBJ2-5; 8 nucleotides line up with TRBD2. Germline CDR1 and CDR2: SGHTA and FQGTGA. The CDR3 consists of 17 residues. After removal of 5 bases from V and 4 bases from J, the junction contained 15 bases not matched to a gene. The CDR3 is CASSASPYRGGSETQYF. CDR3 nucleotides: TGTGCCAGCAGCGCCTCCCCCTATCGGGGGGGATCAGAGACCCAGTACTTC.

A word on this clonotype: One end of the junction does not line up with germline, which may come from a read error. The chain uses TRBV6-5 and TRBJ2-1; D gene ambiguous. The CDR3 is made up of 11 amino acids. CDR1 is MNHEY and CDR2 is SVGAGI in the germline V gene. The CDR3 DNA reads as TGTGCCAGCGCGGCTGGGGATGAGCAGTTGTTC. Amino acid sequence: CASAAGDEQLF.

This clonotype was picked up one time. The chain carries TRBV12-5 and TRBJ2-2, with unresolved D. CDR3 length: 12 residues. V dropped 10 bases and J dropped 6 bases, with 12 bases sitting between them. Germline V CDR1 and CDR2: LGHNT, FRNRAP. CDR3 in amino acids: CATRFSPGELFF. The CDR3 region has the DNA TGTGCTACTAGGTTTTCCCCCGGGGAGCTGTTTTTT.

This clonotype was counted a single time. The rearrangement uses TRBV28 and TRBJ1-2; D is unclear. V was clipped by 10 bases and J by 0 bases, with 6 bases between them. This CDR3 is 11 amino acids long. Germline loops: CDR1 MDHEN, CDR2 SYDVKM. The CDR3 spells CATYANYGYTF. CDR3 DNA: TGTGCCACCTATGCTAACTATGGCTACACCTTC.

J is TRBJ2-1 and V is TRBV7-2; 14 bases line up with TRBD2. J lost 2 bases, V lost 11 bases, and 14 bases had no gene match. The CDR3 is made up of 18 amino acids. Germline V CDR1 and CDR2: SGHTA, FQGNSA. The CDR3 nucleotides read TGTGCCCTGCGGGGGGGACTAGCGGGAGTGGGGCCCTACAATGAGCAGTTCTTC. It encodes CALRGGLAGVGPYNEQFF.